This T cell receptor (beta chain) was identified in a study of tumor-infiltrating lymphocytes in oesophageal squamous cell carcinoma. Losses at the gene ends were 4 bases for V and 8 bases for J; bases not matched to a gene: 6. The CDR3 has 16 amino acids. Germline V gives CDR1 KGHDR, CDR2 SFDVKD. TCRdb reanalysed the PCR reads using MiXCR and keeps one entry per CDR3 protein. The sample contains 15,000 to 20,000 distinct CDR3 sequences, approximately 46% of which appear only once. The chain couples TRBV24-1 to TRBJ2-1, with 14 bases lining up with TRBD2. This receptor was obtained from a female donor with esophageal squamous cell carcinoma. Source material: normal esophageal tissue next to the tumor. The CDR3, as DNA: TGTGCCACCAGTGACCCCGGGACTAGCGGGAGCTATGAGCAGTTCTTC. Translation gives CATSDPGTSGSYEQFF.